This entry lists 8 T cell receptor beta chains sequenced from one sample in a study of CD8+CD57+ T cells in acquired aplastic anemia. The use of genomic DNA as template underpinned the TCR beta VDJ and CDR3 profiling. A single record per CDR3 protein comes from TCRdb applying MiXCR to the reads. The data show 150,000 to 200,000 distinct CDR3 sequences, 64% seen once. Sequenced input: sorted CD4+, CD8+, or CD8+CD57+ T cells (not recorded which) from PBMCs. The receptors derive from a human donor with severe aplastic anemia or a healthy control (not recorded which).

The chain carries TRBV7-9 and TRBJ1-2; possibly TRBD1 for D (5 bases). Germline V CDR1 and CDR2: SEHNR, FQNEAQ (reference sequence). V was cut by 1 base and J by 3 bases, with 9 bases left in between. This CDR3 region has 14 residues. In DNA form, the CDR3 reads TGTGCCAGCAGCTTAGGGAGGGGTGACTATGGCTACACCTTC. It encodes CASSLGRGDYGYTF.

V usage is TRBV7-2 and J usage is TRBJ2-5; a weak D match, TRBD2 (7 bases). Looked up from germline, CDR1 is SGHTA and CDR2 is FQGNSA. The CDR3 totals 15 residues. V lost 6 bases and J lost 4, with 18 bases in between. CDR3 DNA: TGTGCCAGCAGTCAAAAGCGGGGAGGGGGAGAGACCCAGTACTTC. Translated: CASSQKRGGGETQYF.

CDR3 DNA sequence: TGTGCCAGCAGCCAGAGGACACGATACGAGCAGTACTTC. It encodes CASSQRTRYEQYF. The chain employs TRBV9 and TRBJ2-7, with a possible D match to TRBD1 (5 bases). Germline CDR1 SGDLS, CDR2 YYNGEE. The CDR3 has 13 residues. V shed 4 bases and J shed 4 bases, with 12 bases lying between them.

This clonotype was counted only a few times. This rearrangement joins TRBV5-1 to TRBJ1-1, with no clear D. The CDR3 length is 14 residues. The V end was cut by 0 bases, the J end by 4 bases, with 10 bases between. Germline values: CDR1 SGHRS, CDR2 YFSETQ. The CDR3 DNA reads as TGCGCCAGCAGCTTGGACATGATGGGCACTGAAGCTTTCTTT. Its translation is CASSLDMMGTEAFF.

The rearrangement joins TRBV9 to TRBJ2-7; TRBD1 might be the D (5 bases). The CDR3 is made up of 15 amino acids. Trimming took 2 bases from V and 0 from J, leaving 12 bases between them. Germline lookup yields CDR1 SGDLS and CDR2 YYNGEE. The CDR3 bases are TGTGCCAGCAGCGTGGCGATGGGGCCCTCCTACGAGCAGTACTTC. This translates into CASSVAMGPSYEQYF.

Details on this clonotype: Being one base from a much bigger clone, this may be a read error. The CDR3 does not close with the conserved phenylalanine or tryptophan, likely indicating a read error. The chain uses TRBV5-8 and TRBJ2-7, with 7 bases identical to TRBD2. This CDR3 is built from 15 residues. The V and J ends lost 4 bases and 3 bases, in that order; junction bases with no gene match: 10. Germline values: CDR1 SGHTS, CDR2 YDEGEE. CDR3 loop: CASSVLGGGIYEQYC. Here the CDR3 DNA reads TGTGCCAGCAGCGTGCTGGGGGGGGGGATCTACGAGCAGTACTGC.

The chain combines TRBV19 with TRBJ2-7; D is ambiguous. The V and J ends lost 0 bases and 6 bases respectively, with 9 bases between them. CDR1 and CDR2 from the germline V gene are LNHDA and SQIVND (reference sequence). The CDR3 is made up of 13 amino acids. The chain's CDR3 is CASSIDGESEQYF. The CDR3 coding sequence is TGTGCCAGTAGTATAGATGGGGAATCCGAGCAGTACTTC.

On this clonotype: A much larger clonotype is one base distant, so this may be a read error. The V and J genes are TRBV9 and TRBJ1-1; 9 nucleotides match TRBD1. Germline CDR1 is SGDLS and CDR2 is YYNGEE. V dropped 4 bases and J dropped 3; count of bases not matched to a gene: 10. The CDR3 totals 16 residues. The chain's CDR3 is CASSKGGQGRDTEAFF. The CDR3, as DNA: TGTGCCAGCAGCAAAGGGGGACAGGGAAGAGACACTGAAGCTTTCTTT.